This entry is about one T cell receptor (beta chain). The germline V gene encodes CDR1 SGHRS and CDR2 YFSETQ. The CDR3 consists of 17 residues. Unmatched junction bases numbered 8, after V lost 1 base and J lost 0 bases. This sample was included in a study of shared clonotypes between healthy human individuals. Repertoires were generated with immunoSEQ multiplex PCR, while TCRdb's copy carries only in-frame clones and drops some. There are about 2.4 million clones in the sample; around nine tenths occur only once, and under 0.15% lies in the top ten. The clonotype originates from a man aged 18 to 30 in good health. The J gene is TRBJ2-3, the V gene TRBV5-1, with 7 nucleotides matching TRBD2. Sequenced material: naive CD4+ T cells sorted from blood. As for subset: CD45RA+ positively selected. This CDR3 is CASSLWREGTSTDTQYF. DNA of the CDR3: TGCGCCAGCAGCTTGTGGAGGGAGGGGACCAGCACAGATACGCAGTATTTT. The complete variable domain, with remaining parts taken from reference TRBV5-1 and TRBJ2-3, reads KAGVTQTPRYLIKTRGQQVTLSCSPISGHRSVSWYQQTPGQGLQFLFEYFSETQRNKGNFPGRFSGRQFSNSRSEMNVSTLELGDSALYLCASSLWREGTSTDTQYFGPGTRLTVL.